This T cell receptor beta chain is drawn from a study of OX40 agonist ivuxolimab in advanced cancers. Study context: One patient with hepatocellular carcinoma and two with cutaneous melanoma, three in all, had partial responses.

CDR1 is SGHNT, CDR2 YENEEA, per germline. Trimming took 5 bases from V and 9 from J, leaving 14 bases between them. The CDR3 is made up of 13 amino acids. Profiling relied on immunoSEQ multiplex PCR, and the TCRdb table lists in-frame clones only, not all of them. The sample lists some 74,000 clones; less than 95% were seen once. The investigators sampled blood at baseline, at cycle 4 day 1, and at cycle 7 day 1. The rearrangement links TRBV11-3 to TRBJ2-1, with D unresolved. The sequence derives from an adult with an advanced solid tumor such as melanoma, head and neck, liver or kidney cancer. The source material was CD4+ or CD8+ T cells sorted from blood, sampled in a trial of the OX40 agonist ivuxolimab. As DNA, the CDR3 is TGTGCCAGCAGCGGTTTGGCTTTCAGTGAGCAGTTCTTC. It yields the protein CASSGLAFSEQFF.